The sequence of this TCR beta chain was determined in a study of T cells after yellow fever vaccination. The study, taken as a whole, reports: FACS-sorted repertoires could contain abundant clonotypes contaminating from the bulk population. Though weaker, the secondary response peaked faster, on day 5 versus 15.

Between the trimmed V and J ends, which lost 0 bases and 5 bases, there was a span of 13 bases. Germline CDR1 is MNHEY and CDR2 is SVGEGT. The CDR3 extends over 15 amino acids. As TCR cDNA was made by 5'RACE template switching, a universal primer site and UMIs were added. TCRdb reprocessed the 5' RACE reads via MiXCR and lists one record per CDR3 protein. The table lists under 350,000 distinct CDR3 sequences, over 3.5% of them singletons, with roughly 25% in the top ten. This clonotype was observed a handful of times. Its antigen is currently unknown. This clonotype was sampled from a man between 18 and 29 years old who received the YFV17D yellow fever vaccine. The chain has TRBV6-2 or TRBV6-3 and TRBJ1-1; D is unresolved. Specimen: PBMCs, collected 5 days after the yellow fever booster vaccination. CDR3 nucleotides: TGTGCCAGCAGTTACTCGAGAGGGATAAGGACTGAAGCTTTCTTT. Encoded protein: CASSYSRGIRTEAFF.